These 15 T cell receptor beta chains were all obtained from the same sample, sequenced in a study of T cells expressing NK-cell markers. One entry per CDR3 protein, without DNA, is what TCRdb gives after re-calling the 5' RACE reads. The table for this sample gives around 550,000 distinct CDR3 sequences. Input material: blood T cells: a sorted CD56 or NKG2C T cell subset, CD4+ or CD8+ T cells, or bulk PBMC T cells (not recorded which). Receptor source: a man aged 18 to 30 in good health.

The chain uses TRBV5-1 and TRBJ1-1; the D call from TCRdb, TRBD1, cannot be confirmed without DNA. Germline V gene data show CDR1 as SGHRS and CDR2 as YFSETQ. The CDR3 totals 17 residues. This chain's CDR3 is CASSSDGQFVVNTEAFF.

The rearrangement uses TRBV7-9 and TRBJ2-7. This CDR3 has 15 amino acids. Germline V CDR1 and CDR2: SEHNR, FQNEAQ (reference sequence). The CDR3 protein is CASSRSTGGSYEQYF.

The chain combines TRBV5-4 with TRBJ2-1; TCRdb's assignment of TRBD2 cannot be checked, as there is no DNA. Per the germline V gene, CDR1 is SGHNT and CDR2 is YYREEE (reference sequence). This CDR3 has 16 amino acids. The CDR3 sequence is CASSPGTSGSGGEQFF.

This chain links TRBV19 with TRBJ2-7. In germline, CDR1 is LNHDA, CDR2 SQIVND (reference sequence). CDR3 length: 14 amino acids. The CDR3 sequence: CASSQIQEPYEQYF.

The chain is built from TRBV11-2 and TRBJ2-5; no DNA is available, so the TRBD2 call from TCRdb remains unchecked. This CDR3 has 16 residues. The germline V gene has CDR1 SGHAT and CDR2 FQNNGV. CDR3 in amino acids: CASSPGRGLAGETQYF.

Here the CDR3 reads CAIAEASGGRDIQYF. This sequence joins TRBV28 and TRBJ2-4; no DNA is available, so the TRBD2 call from TCRdb remains unchecked. The CDR3 has 15 residues. The germline V gene has CDR1 MDHEN and CDR2 SYDVKM.

This chain connects TRBV4-1 to TRBJ1-2. The CDR3 totals 13 residues. Germline V gives CDR1 MGHRA, CDR2 YSYEKL. The CDR3 loop reads CASSQGPAYGYTF.

The chain uses TRBV12-3 or TRBV12-4 and TRBJ2-1. This CDR3 contains 13 residues. This CDR3 reads CASSWDGINEQFF.

The J gene is TRBJ2-3, the V gene TRBV7-2. Germline CDR1 is SGHTA and CDR2 is FQGNSA. The CDR3 contains 17 residues. CDR3 loop: CASSLVDVGAYTDTQYF.

The chain joins TRBV20-1 to TRBJ2-5; TCRdb returns TRBD2, unconfirmable since there is no DNA. Germline assignment: CDR1 DFQATT and CDR2 SNEGSKA (reference sequence). This CDR3 spans 17 amino acids. The CDR3 sequence is CSARDLGTWGSLETQYF.

The rearrangement joins TRBV6-8 to TRBJ2-7; TCRdb picks TRBD2, but there is no DNA to check that call. The germline V gene has CDR1 MNHGY and CDR2 SAAAGT. This CDR3 comprises 21 residues. Here the CDR3 reads CASSYSPHPGLAGLYLYEQYF.

The V and J genes are TRBV7-8 and TRBJ2-3. This CDR3 is 15 amino acids long. Germline V gene data show CDR1 as SGHVS and CDR2 as FQNEAQ. The CDR3 region is CASSLAGKSTDTQYF.

V gene TRBV12-5 combines with J gene TRBJ2-3; there is no DNA to check the TCRdb D call of TRBD2. The length of the CDR3 is 13 residues. Germline CDR1 reads LGHNT; CDR2 reads FRNRAP. This CDR3 reads CASGLAGADTQYF.

The chain links TRBV7-7 to TRBJ2-3; the TCRdb call, TRBD2, lacks DNA for checking. This CDR3 is 14 amino acids long. Germline lookup yields CDR1 SSHAT and CDR2 FNYEAQ (reference sequence). CDR3 sequence: CASRLGRSADTQYF. Filled out from reference TRBV7-7 and TRBJ2-3, the complete variable domain reads GAGVSQSPRYKVTKRGQDVTLRCDPISSHATLYWYQQALGQGPEFLTYFNYEAQPDKSGLPSDRFSAERPEGSISTLTIQRTEQRDSAMYRCASRLGRSADTQYFGPGTRLTVL.

The chain recombines TRBV4-3 with TRBJ2-1; TCRdb's D gene call, TRBD2, goes unchecked for lack of DNA. Germline assignment: CDR1 LGHNA and CDR2 YSLEER. CDR3 length: 17 amino acids. The CDR3 protein is CASSTSLRGLARRGQFF.